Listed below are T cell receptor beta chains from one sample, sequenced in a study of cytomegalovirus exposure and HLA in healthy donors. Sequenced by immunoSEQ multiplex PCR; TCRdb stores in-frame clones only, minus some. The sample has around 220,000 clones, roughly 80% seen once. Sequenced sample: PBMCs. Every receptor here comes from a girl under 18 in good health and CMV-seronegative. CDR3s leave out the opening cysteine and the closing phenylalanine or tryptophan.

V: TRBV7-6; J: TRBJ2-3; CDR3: ASSLDPRATDTQY
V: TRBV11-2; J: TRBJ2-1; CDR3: ASSRSGRGRGEQF
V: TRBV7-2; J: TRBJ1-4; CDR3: ASSLDRTGTATNEKLF
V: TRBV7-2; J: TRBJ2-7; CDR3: ASSSAGQGHYEQY
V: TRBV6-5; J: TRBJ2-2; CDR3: ASSYFGGFVSGELF
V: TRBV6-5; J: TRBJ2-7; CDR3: ASRASGSYEQY
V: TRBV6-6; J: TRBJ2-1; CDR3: ASSTITRSYNEQF
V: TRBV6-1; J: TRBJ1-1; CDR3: ASINRAMNTEAF
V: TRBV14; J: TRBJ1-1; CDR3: ASSQSRGEAF
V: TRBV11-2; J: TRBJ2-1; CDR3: ASSSSYRDNEQF
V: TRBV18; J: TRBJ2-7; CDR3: ASSPRDNYEQY
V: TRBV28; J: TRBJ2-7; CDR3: ASSNGAPGGPGN
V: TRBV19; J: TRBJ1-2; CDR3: ASSIGTVNYGYT
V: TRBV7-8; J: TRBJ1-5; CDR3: ASSSLQGLAWQPQH
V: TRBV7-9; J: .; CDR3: ASSLGEAGVYEQY
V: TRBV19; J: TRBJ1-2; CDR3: ATQGGQSYGYT
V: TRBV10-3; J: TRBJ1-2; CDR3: AINQGQGAGYGYT
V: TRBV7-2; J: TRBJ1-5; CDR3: ASSLVGGGSQPQH
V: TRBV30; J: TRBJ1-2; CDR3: AWSRDSMSLGYT
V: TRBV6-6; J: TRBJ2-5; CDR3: ASTYSSGAGAETQY
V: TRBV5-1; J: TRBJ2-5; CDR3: ASSGGPSQETQY
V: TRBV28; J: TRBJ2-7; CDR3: ASATWGDRGRNEQY
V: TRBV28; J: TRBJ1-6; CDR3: ASRSRDLAYNSPLH
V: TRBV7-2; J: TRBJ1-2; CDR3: ASRDRGDYGYT
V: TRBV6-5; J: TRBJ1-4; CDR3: ASSSRTGRQEKLF
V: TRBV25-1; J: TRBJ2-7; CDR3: ASSESLPLEQY
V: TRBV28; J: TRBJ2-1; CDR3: ASRKGGAANEQF
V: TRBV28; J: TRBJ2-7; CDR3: ASISGVAYEQY
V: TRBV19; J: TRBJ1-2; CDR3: ASSPGYYGYT
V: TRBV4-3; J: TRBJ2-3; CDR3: ASSQEKSGANTDTQY
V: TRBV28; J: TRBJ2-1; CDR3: ASSLIGGGYNEQF
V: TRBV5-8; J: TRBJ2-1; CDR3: ASSLGLAPREQF
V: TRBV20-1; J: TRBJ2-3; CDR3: SAERGTQY
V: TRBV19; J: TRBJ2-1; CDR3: ASSIGFSYNEQF
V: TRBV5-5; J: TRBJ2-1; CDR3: ASSWGDRTKTNEQF
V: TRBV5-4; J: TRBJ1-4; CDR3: ASSFRGQGTNEKLF
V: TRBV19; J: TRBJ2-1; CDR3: ASSSRDTYNEQF
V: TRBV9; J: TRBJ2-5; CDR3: ASGAGGREETQY
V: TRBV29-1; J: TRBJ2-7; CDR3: SVDLRGSYEQY
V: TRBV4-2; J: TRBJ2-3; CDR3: ASSQTHPGADTQY
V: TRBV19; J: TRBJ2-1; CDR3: ASSTDPRDRGQSGNEQF
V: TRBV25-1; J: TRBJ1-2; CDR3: ASYRVDYGYT
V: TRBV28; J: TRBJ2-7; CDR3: ASSLASISYEQY
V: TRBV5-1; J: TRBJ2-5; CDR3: ASSPGVAGGQETQY
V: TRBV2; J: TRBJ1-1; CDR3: ASSEGPRDREAF
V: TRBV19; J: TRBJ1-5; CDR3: ATGTGIQPQH
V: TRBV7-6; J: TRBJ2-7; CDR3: ASSRQFSEAYEQY
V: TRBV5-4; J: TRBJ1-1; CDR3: ASSLGGQGASEAF
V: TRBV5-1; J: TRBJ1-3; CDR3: ASSPTTVADTIY
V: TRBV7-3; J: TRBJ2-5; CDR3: ASSPRSSQEKETQY
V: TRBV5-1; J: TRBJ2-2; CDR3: ASSLGQGNTGELF
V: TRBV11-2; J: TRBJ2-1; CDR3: ASSGTGGRPSSYNEQF